These T cell receptor beta chains were read from a single sample in a study of CD8 T cells in ankylosing spondylitis. TCRdb re-called the 5' RACE reads through MiXCR, storing one row per CDR3 protein. The table lists around 210,000 distinct CDR3 sequences, under 8.5% of them singletons. Sequenced sample: blood, either unsorted or a sorted T cell fraction (not recorded which). The receptor source for this set is a female donor with ankylosing spondylitis or in good health (not recorded which). Both conserved end residues are trimmed from each CDR3. Fields, in order: V gene, J gene, CDR3 protein.

>TRBV29-1|TRBJ2-7
SVGQRQHYEQY
>TRBV20-1|TRBJ2-3
SAPLGLVEDTQY
>TRBV4-3|TRBJ2-3
ASSQAWADTQY
>TRBV12-3/TRBV12-4|TRBJ2-7
ASSFGPRSSYEQY
>TRBV4-3|TRBJ2-7
ASSQGLGYEQY
>TRBV5-1|TRBJ1-1
ASTMQGREDKAF
>TRBV7-9|TRBJ1-2
ASSDGTMDGYT
>TRBV7-2|TRBJ1-1
ASSLFRIQDTEAF
>TRBV5-1|TRBJ2-6
ASSLEYSGANVLT
>TRBV18|TRBJ2-1
ASSPGTPYNEQF
>TRBV20-1|TRBJ1-1
SALQDSYTEAF
>TRBV5-6|TRBJ2-7
ASRGVRGALYEQY